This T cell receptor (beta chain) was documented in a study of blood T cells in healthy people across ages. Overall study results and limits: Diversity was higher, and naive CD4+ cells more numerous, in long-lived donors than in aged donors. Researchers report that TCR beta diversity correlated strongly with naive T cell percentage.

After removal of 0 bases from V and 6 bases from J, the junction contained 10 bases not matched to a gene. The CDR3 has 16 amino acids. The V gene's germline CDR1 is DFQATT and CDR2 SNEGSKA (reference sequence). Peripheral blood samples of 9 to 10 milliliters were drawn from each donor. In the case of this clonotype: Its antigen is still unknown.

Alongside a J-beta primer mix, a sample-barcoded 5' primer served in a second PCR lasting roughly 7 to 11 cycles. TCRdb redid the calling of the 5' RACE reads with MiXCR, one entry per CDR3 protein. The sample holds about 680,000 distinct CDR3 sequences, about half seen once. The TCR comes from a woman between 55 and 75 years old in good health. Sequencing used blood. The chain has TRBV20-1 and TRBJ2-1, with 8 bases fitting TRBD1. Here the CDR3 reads CSARDSDRGGFNEQFF. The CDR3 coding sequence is TGCAGTGCTAGAGATTCCGACAGGGGCGGATTCAATGAGCAGTTCTTC.